This paragraph reports one TCR beta chain. The CDR3 is 13 residues long. V dropped 7 bases and J dropped 3; count of bases not matched to a gene: 2. Germline-derived CDR1 and CDR2 are LNHDA and SQIVND (reference sequence). This sample stems from a study of control samples from healthy donors and cancer patients. The method was immunoSEQ multiplex PCR; TCRdb's version includes in-frame clones alone and lacks a portion of them. The top ten clones hold roughly 1.3% of a sample with fewer than 200,000 clones, 85% to 95% of them seen once. The TCR was taken from a man in his thirties or forties in good health. The sequenced sample consisted of blood. V usage is TRBV19 and J usage is TRBJ2-1; 8 nucleotides agree with TRBD1. Here the CDR3 DNA reads TGTGCCAGTATAGGACAGGGCTACAATGAGCAGTTCTTC. Translated: CASIGQGYNEQFF. Using reference TRBV19 and TRBJ2-1 for the parts outside the CDR3, the full variable domain is DGGITQSPKYLFRKEGQNVTLSCEQNLNHDAMYWYRQDPGQGLRLIYYSQIVNDFQKGDIAEGYSVSREKKESFPLTVTSAQKNPTAFYLCASIGQGYNEQFFGPGTRLTVL.